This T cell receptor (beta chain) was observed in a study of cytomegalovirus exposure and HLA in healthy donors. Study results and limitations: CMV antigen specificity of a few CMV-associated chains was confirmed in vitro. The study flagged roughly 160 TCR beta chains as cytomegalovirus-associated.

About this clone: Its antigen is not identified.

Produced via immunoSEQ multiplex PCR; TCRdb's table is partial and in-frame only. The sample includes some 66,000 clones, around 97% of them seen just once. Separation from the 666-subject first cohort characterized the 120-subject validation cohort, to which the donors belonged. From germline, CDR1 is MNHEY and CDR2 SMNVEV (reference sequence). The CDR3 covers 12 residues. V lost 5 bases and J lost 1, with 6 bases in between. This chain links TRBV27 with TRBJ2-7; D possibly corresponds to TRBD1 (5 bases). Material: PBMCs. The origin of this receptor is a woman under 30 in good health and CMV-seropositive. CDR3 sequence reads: CASSDSSYEQYF. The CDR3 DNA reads TGTGCCAGCAGTGACAGTTCCTACGAGCAGTACTTC.